This TCR beta chain is from a study of cytomegalovirus exposure and HLA in healthy donors. Trimming pared 5 bases from V and 4 bases from J, leaving 19 bases between. The CDR3 consists of 15 residues. Germline loops: CDR1 SGHRS, CDR2 YFSETQ. With 60 Vbeta and 13 Jbeta primers, the PCR was carried out. Clones were read by immunoSEQ multiplex PCR, and TCRdb kept only the in-frame ones, dropping some. The top ten clones hold approximately 1.6% of a sample with about 130,000 clones, roughly 70% of them seen once. The sample was PBMCs. V and J are TRBV5-1 and TRBJ2-7; D ambiguous. The sequence was obtained from a human donor in good health. CDR3 DNA sequence: TGCGCCAGCAGACCCACCCCTACGACCGGGTACGAGCAGTACTTC. Its translation: CASRPTPTTGYEQYF.